Following are 30 T cell receptor beta chains from one sample sequenced in a study of tissue T cells after allogeneic stem cell transplantation. Generated by immunoSEQ multiplex PCR, the TCRdb table keeps only in-frame clones and is missing some. The table includes some 22,000 clones, approximately 69% detected once. The sample consisted of blood. These receptors came from a female BALB/c mouse in good health. MHC haplotype here: H2-d.

Of note for this clone: Gene names denote mouse genes. The missing CDR3 end, 1 residue past where the read stops, is filled in from the germline J gene. This chain joins TRBV4 and TRBJ1-1; TRBD1 might be the D (6 bases). V lost 4 bases and J lost 1, with 10 bases in between. CDR3 length: 14 amino acids. Germline CDR1 and CDR2: LGHDT and YNNKQL (reference sequence). Partial CDR3 DNA: TGTGCCAGCAGCTTTTGGGGGGCGAACACAGAAGTCTTC. Protein: CASSFWGANTEVF. From start to end, the CDR3 is CASSFWGANTEVFF.

On this clone itself: Mouse germline and gene names are used. The CDR3 end falls 1 residue outside the read, so it is completed with the germline J gene. The genes are TRBV17 and TRBJ2-5; 10 nucleotides match TRBD2. Germline V lookup: CDR1 MNHDT, CDR2 YYDKIL. V was clipped by 2 bases and J by 2 bases; unmatched bases: 1. The CDR3 runs 15 residues. This chain's CDR3 is CASSRLGGRQDTQYF. The covered CDR3 bases are TGTGCTAGCAGTAGACTGGGGGGGCGCCAAGACACCCAGTAC.

With regard to this clone: Gene names and germline match the mouse. Coverage ceases 1 residue before the CDR3 finishes, and the germline J gene fills in the end. Other DNA sequences in the same sample also yield this CDR3. The chain carries TRBV4 and TRBJ2-7; TRBD2 aligns across 9 bases. J was trimmed by 3 bases and V by 3 bases; bases with no gene match: 0. The CDR3 is 13 residues long. The germline V gene has CDR1 LGHDT and CDR2 YNNKQL (reference sequence). CDR3: CASSYWGGYEQYF. The sequenced CDR3 bases are TGTGCCAGCAGCTACTGGGGGGGCTATGAACAGTAC.

Concerning this clone: Gene names are the mouse ones. Sequencing ends 1 residue short of the CDR3 end; the germline J gene provides the rest. The V and J genes are TRBV1 and TRBJ2-5; D perhaps matches TRBD1 (5 bases). Germline V CDR1 and CDR2: NSQYPW, LRSPGD (reference sequence). V was cut by 7 bases and J by 3 bases, with 8 bases left in between. This CDR3 region has 12 residues. The CDR3 bases that were read are TGCACCTGCACTGGACAACAAGACACCCAGTAC. Its translation: CTCTGQQDTQY. The CDR3 in its entirety is CTCTGQQDTQYF.

On this clone: Mouse germline and gene names are used. CDR3 DNA, as far as it was read: TGTGCCAGCAGCAGACAGTCTGCAGAAACGCTGTAT. Amino acids: CASSRQSAETLY. The complete CDR3 sequence is CASSRQSAETLYF. The chain employs TRBV13-3 and TRBJ2-3, with D possibly TRBD1 on 5 matching bases. The read is 1 residue too short to cover the CDR3 end, so that end is filled in from the germline J gene. In germline, CDR1 is NNHDY, CDR2 SYVADS. CDR3 length equals 13 residues. V dropped 5 bases and J dropped 2 bases, with 9 bases sitting between them.

Worth noting for this clone: Gene names refer to mouse genes. The read stops 1 residue short of the end of the CDR3; the missing end is completed from the germline J gene. The genes are TRBV4 and TRBJ2-1, with TRBD2 matching over 12 bases. V trimming: 5 bases; J trimming: 6 bases; junction bases outside the gene matches: 2. The germline V gene encodes CDR1 LGHDT and CDR2 YNNKQL (reference sequence). The CDR3 runs 14 residues. The CDR3 sequence: CASSRLGGLAEQFF. CDR3 DNA (partial): TGTGCCAGCAGCCGACTGGGGGGGCTTGCTGAGCAGTTC.

Regarding this clone: The genes are named according to mouse. The missing CDR3 end, 1 residue past where the read stops, is filled in from the germline J gene. The rearrangement joins TRBV2 to TRBJ1-1; no clear D. Germline-derived CDR1 and CDR2 are LGHNA and YSYQKL. Deletions cut 1 base from V and 1 base from J, with 4 bases between. There are 13 residues in the CDR3. The CDR3 region is CASSQGQNTEVFF. Incomplete CDR3 DNA: TGTGCCAGCAGCCAAGGACAAAACACAGAAGTCTTC.

Note on this clone: Mouse gene names and germline throughout. The read terminates 1 residue before the CDR3 end, so the remaining end is supplied by the germline J gene. V gene TRBV13-1 combines with J gene TRBJ2-7; 7 bases fit TRBD1. Germline CDR1 NSHNY, CDR2 SYGAGN. Unmatched junction bases numbered 4, after V lost 4 bases and J lost 0 bases. The CDR3 runs to 14 residues. Incomplete CDR3 DNA: TGTGCCAGCAGTCCTCAGGGGGTCTCCTATGAACAGTAC. Protein sequence: CASSPQGVSYEQY. The whole CDR3 is CASSPQGVSYEQYF.

This clone occurred a few times. The gene symbols are mouse symbols. The DNA ends 1 residue before the CDR3 does, and the rest of the CDR3 is filled in from the germline J gene. The rearrangement uses TRBV5 and TRBJ2-7; D is perhaps TRBD2 (6 bases). The germline CDR1 and CDR2 sequences are LGHNA and YNLKQL (reference sequence). Deletions cut 1 base from V and 2 bases from J, with 6 bases between. The CDR3 loop spans 13 amino acids. CDR3 region: CASSQVGAYEQYF. CDR3 DNA, as far as it was read: TGTGCCAGCAGCCAAGTGGGGGCCTATGAACAGTAC.

This clone turned up a few times. Any gene name here is a mouse gene name. The read ends 1 residue before the CDR3 terminus; that terminus is restored from the germline J gene. The V gene is TRBV4, the J gene TRBJ2-3; TRBD2 matches 9 bases. This CDR3 has 16 residues. V shed 5 bases and J 0 bases; nucleotides not matched to a gene: 6. The V gene's germline CDR1 is LGHDT and CDR2 YNNKQL (reference sequence). The sequenced part of the CDR3 DNA is TGTGCCAGCAGCCAGGACTGGGGTCCTAGTGCAGAAACGCTGTAT. Its translation is CASSQDWGPSAETLY. The whole CDR3 protein reads CASSQDWGPSAETLYF.

Of note for this clone: Each gene name is a mouse one. Read sequence stops 1 residue before the CDR3 end, and the germline J gene provides the missing end. This chain joins TRBV13-2 and TRBJ2-1, with 7 bases aligning to TRBD2. Germline CDR1 NNHNN, CDR2 SYGAGS (reference sequence). V shed 0 bases and J 3 bases; nucleotides not matched to a gene: 3. The CDR3 totals 15 residues. The chain's CDR3 is CASGDAGGSYAEQFF. The sequenced CDR3 bases are TGTGCCAGCGGTGATGCGGGGGGGAGCTATGCTGAGCAGTTC.

To note about this clone: Gene names and germline match the mouse. The read comes to an end 1 residue before the CDR3 does, leaving the germline J gene to fill in the end. The chain couples TRBV1 to TRBJ2-5, with D hard to call. This CDR3 is built from 12 residues. Trimming removed 0 bases at V and 6 bases at J, with 4 bases between. Germline assignment: CDR1 NSQYPW and CDR2 LRSPGD (reference sequence). CDR3: CTCSADLDTQYF. Incomplete CDR3 DNA: TGCACCTGCAGTGCAGATCTTGACACCCAGTAC.

Concerning this clone itself: The genes and germline here are from mouse. Read data end 1 residue before the CDR3 end; the end is taken from the germline J gene. The genes are TRBV2 and TRBJ2-5; D could derive from TRBD1 or TRBD2 (6 bases each). Trimming removed 1 base at V and 5 bases at J, with 10 bases between. The CDR3 contains 14 residues. The germline V gene has CDR1 LGHNA and CDR2 YSYQKL. The covered CDR3 bases are TGTGCCAGCAGCCAAGTGGGGGCGCTAGACACCCAGTAC. Its translation is CASSQVGALDTQY. The entire CDR3 is CASSQVGALDTQYF.

Concerning this clone itself: Each gene name is a mouse one. The chain's CDR3 is CASSQRGVSNERLFF. The CDR3 DNA, read in part, is TGTGCCAGCAGCCAAAGAGGGGTTTCCAACGAAAGATTATTT. The V and J genes are TRBV2 and TRBJ1-4; the D gene is possibly TRBD1 (5 bases). Read sequence stops 1 residue before the CDR3 end, and the germline J gene provides the missing end. CDR3 length: 15 residues. The germline V gene has CDR1 LGHNA and CDR2 YSYQKL. The V end was cut by 2 bases, the J end by 0 bases, with 7 bases between. Based on the CDR3 plus reference TRBV2 and TRBJ1-4, the full variable domain is DPKIIQKPKYLVAVTGSEKILICEQYLGHNAMYWYRQSAKKPLEFMFSYSYQKLMDNQTASSRFQPQSSKKNHLDLQITALKPDDSATYFCASSQRGVSNERLFFGHGTKLSVL.

This clone was observed a few times. The gene names here belong to mouse. Read data end 1 residue before the CDR3 end; the end is taken from the germline J gene. The chain has TRBV13-2 and TRBJ2-5, with TRBD2 as a possible D gene (6 bases). V was clipped by 3 bases and J by 0 bases, with 8 bases between them. CDR1 is NNHNN and CDR2 is SYGAGS in the germline V gene (reference sequence). This CDR3 has 14 residues. CDR3 sequence reads: CASGGGGNQDTQYF. Incomplete CDR3 DNA: TGTGCCAGCGGTGGCGGGGGGAACCAAGACACCCAGTAC.

Comments on this clone: Gene names are the mouse ones. The read gets to within 1 residue of the CDR3 end, and the germline J gene fills in the rest. The chain joins TRBV1 to TRBJ2-7, with 11 bases aligning to TRBD2. The CDR3 is 14 amino acids. Germline V gene data show CDR1 as NSQYPW and CDR2 as LRSPGD (reference sequence). V shed 3 bases, J shed 6 bases, and the junction held 4 bases outside the gene matches. The DNA read from the CDR3 is TGCACCTGCAGTGCGCGACTGGGGGGGATTGAACAGTAC. As protein: CTCSARLGGIEQY. The entire CDR3 reads CTCSARLGGIEQYF.

This clone was seen a few times. Gene and germline names: mouse. The read finishes 1 residue shy of the CDR3 end, and the germline J gene is used to complete it. The chain carries TRBV2 and TRBJ2-2; no clear D. Germline V gives CDR1 LGHNA, CDR2 YSYQKL. This CDR3 comprises 14 residues. Trimming stripped 4 bases from V and 0 bases from J, with 6 bases between. The CDR3 loop reads CASSPTANTGQLYF. Partial CDR3 DNA: TGTGCCAGCAGCCCCACAGCAAACACCGGGCAGCTCTAC.

For this clone: Genes and germline are mouse. From the germline J gene comes the end of the CDR3, since the read stops 1 residue before it. The rearrangement links TRBV31 to TRBJ2-1, with 10 positions matching TRBD1. This CDR3 is built from 14 residues. Trimming at V came to 1 base and at J to 7 bases, leaving 4 bases not matched to a gene. Germline CDR1 reads GKSSPN; CDR2 reads SITVG. CDR3 region: CAWSRQGAGAEQFF. CDR3 DNA, as far as it was read: TGTGCCTGGAGTCGACAGGGGGCGGGAGCTGAGCAGTTC.

This clone was detected a few times. Genes and germline are mouse. The read terminates 1 residue ahead of where the CDR3 ends, so the germline J gene completes it. The V and J genes are TRBV13-1 and TRBJ2-1, with TRBD1 identical over 7 bases. Germline V lookup: CDR1 NSHNY, CDR2 SYGAGN. This CDR3 region has 15 residues. The V segment lost 0 bases and the J segment 0 bases; nucleotides outside the gene matches: 0. CDR3 region: CASSDAGGNYAEQFF. CDR3 bases read: TGTGCCAGCAGTGATGCAGGGGGTAACTATGCTGAGCAGTTC.

Note on this clone: The genes and germline here are from mouse. The CDR3 end lies 1 residue beyond the end of the read and is filled in from the germline J gene. V and J are TRBV13-3 and TRBJ2-3; no definite D call. Germline-derived CDR1 and CDR2 are NNHDY and SYVADS. The CDR3 sequence is 13 residues long. V gave up 2 bases and J gave up 0 bases, with 4 bases separating them. Incomplete CDR3 DNA: TGTGCCAGCAGTGACAGTAGTGCAGAAACGCTGTAT. Protein sequence: CASSDSSAETLY. The full CDR3 protein reads CASSDSSAETLYF.

Details on this clone: All gene names here are mouse names. The sequence runs out 1 residue before the end of the CDR3; the remainder is reconstructed from the germline J gene. The chain recombines TRBV13-2 with TRBJ2-4, with a possible D match to TRBD1 (6 bases). V was clipped by 0 bases and J by 0 bases, with 8 bases between them. The germline V gene encodes CDR1 NNHNN and CDR2 SYGAGS (reference sequence). The CDR3 loop spans 15 amino acids. The CDR3 reads CASGDGDISQNTLYF. The CDR3 bases that were read are TGTGCCAGCGGTGATGGGGACATTAGTCAAAACACCTTGTAC.

Concerning this clone itself: All gene names here are mouse names. Coverage ceases 1 residue before the CDR3 finishes, and the germline J gene fills in the end. This chain links TRBV16 with TRBJ2-1; 11 nucleotides match TRBD2. CDR1 is SGHSA, CDR2 FRNQAP, per germline. The CDR3 is made up of 16 amino acids. The J segment lost 2 bases and the V segment lost 0 bases, leaving 0 bases of the junction unmatched. The sequenced CDR3 bases are TGTGCAAGCAGCTTAGAGGACTGGGGGGACTATGCTGAGCAGTTC. It codes for CASSLEDWGDYAEQF. The whole CDR3 sequence reads CASSLEDWGDYAEQFF.

This clone was observed a handful of times. Germline and genes: mouse. The read terminates 1 residue before the CDR3 end, so the remaining end is supplied by the germline J gene. The sample holds other DNA sequences that translate to the same CDR3. This chain uses TRBV5 with TRBJ1-4; D perhaps matches TRBD1 (5 bases). From germline, CDR1 is LGHNA and CDR2 YNLKQL (reference sequence). The CDR3 is 15 residues long. Trimming cost V 4 bases and J 0 bases, with 9 bases left between them. The sequenced CDR3 bases are TGTGCCAGCAGCCCTGGGACTGTTTCCAACGAAAGATTATTT. Its protein product is CASSPGTVSNERLF. From start to end, the CDR3 is CASSPGTVSNERLFF.

Turning to this clone: Gene names are the mouse ones. The sequenced part of the CDR3 DNA is TGTGGTGCGAGTGACAGTAACTATGCTGAGCAGTTC. This translates into CGASDSNYAEQF. The entire CDR3 reads CGASDSNYAEQFF. The chain joins TRBV20 to TRBJ2-1; TRBD1 is a possible D gene (5 bases). The read terminates 1 residue ahead of where the CDR3 ends, so the germline J gene completes it. Germline CDR1 GFQATS, CDR2 STVNSAI. The CDR3 contains 13 residues. Trimming left V 6 bases short and J 0 bases short, with 9 bases between. Combining the CDR3 with reference TRBV20 and TRBJ2-1 gives the whole variable domain GALVYQYPRRTICKSGTSMRMECQAVGFQATSVAWYRQSPQKTFELIALSTVNSAIKYEQNFTQEKFPISHPNLSFSSMTVLNAYLEDRGLYLCGASDSNYAEQFFGPGTRLTVL.

To note about this clone: Any gene name here is a mouse gene name. The CDR3 end lies 1 residue beyond the end of the read and is filled in from the germline J gene. This chain connects TRBV3 to TRBJ2-2; no clear D. The germline V and J ends were trimmed by 2 bases and 1 base, with 5 bases remaining between them. Germline V CDR1 and CDR2: SNHLY, FYNGKV (reference sequence). CDR3 length: 14 residues. The covered CDR3 bases are TGTGCCAGCAGCTTACCCCAAAACACCGGGCAGCTCTAC. Translation: CASSLPQNTGQLY. The whole CDR3 region reads CASSLPQNTGQLYF.

Concerning this clone itself: Germline and genes: mouse. The read ends 1 residue early relative to the CDR3; the germline J gene fills the gap. The rearrangement joins TRBV20 to TRBJ2-7, with D unclear. Germline CDR1 and CDR2: GFQATS and STVNSAI. The CDR3 extends over 12 amino acids. The ends were cut back, 0 bases at V and 6 bases at J, with 9 bases in the middle. The CDR3 region is CGARDQAAEQYF. The part of the CDR3 DNA that was read is TGTGGTGCTAGGGATCAGGCTGCTGAACAGTAC.

This clone was recorded a few times. Gene and germline names: mouse. The DNA ends 1 residue before the CDR3 does, and the rest of the CDR3 is filled in from the germline J gene. The chain employs TRBV31 and TRBJ2-7; D is uncertain. Germline CDR1 and CDR2: GKSSPN and SITVG. The CDR3 runs 9 residues. V was shortened by 0 bases and J by 7 bases, with 1 base between the two germline ends. This CDR3 is CAWSLEQYF. The covered CDR3 bases are TGTGCCTGGAGTCTAGAACAGTAC. Drawing the rest from reference TRBV31 and TRBJ2-7, the complete variable domain is AQTIHQWPVAEIKAVGSPLSLGCTIKGKSSPNLYWYWQATGGTLQQLFYSITVGQVESVVQLNLSASRPKDDQFILSTEKLLLSHSGFYLCAWSLEQYFGPGTRLTVL.

Notes on this clone: Gene names denote mouse genes. The read ends 1 residue shy of where the CDR3 ends; the end is completed using the germline J gene. J is TRBJ2-1 and V is TRBV13-3, with 7 bases identical to TRBD1. CDR3 size: 14 residues. Germline loops: CDR1 NNHDY, CDR2 SYVADS. Trimming took 0 bases from V and 5 from J; bases not matched to a gene: 2. CDR3 DNA (partial): TGTGCCAGCAGTGATGGACAGGGAGATGCTGAGCAGTTC. Its translation: CASSDGQGDAEQF. The full-length CDR3 reads as CASSDGQGDAEQFF.

Comment on this clone: Mouse gene names and germline throughout. Read coverage stops 1 residue before the CDR3 terminus; the germline J gene supplies the remainder. The J gene is TRBJ1-2, the V gene TRBV5; 10 bases are shared with TRBD1. The CDR3 covers 17 residues. The germline V gene encodes CDR1 LGHNA and CDR2 YNLKQL (reference sequence). V shed 2 bases and J 2 bases; nucleotides not matched to a gene: 8. The CDR3 loop is CASSQTNPGQGNSDYTF. CDR3 bases read: TGTGCCAGCAGCCAAACCAATCCGGGACAGGGGAACTCCGACTACACC.

Concerning this clone itself: Mouse germline and gene names are used. Read coverage stops 1 residue before the CDR3 terminus; the germline J gene supplies the remainder. The chain couples TRBV3 to TRBJ1-2, with 11 bases that match TRBD1. The J segment lost 5 bases and the V segment lost 4 bases, leaving 0 bases of the junction unmatched. This CDR3 comprises 13 residues. CDR1 and CDR2 (germline): SNHLY, FYNGKV (reference sequence). The CDR3 bases that were read are TGTGCCAGCAGCTGGGACAGGGGGTCCGACTACACC. Translation: CASSWDRGSDYT. The complete CDR3 protein is CASSWDRGSDYTF.